This T cell receptor beta chain was obtained from a study of blood T cells in healthy people across ages. Study-level findings and limits: Older individuals had lower TCR beta diversity per million T cells (the decline was roughly linear).

The second PCR ran roughly 6 to 12 cycles with a sample-barcoded 5' primer and J-beta primers. Per sample, CDR3-containing paired-end reads numbered at least 2.5 million. TCRdb independently ran MiXCR on the 5' RACE reads; one entry per CDR3 protein. The top ten clones hold more than 4% of a sample with about 1.5 million distinct CDR3 sequences, around 40% of them seen once. This clonotype was observed a handful of times. The target antigen is unknown. This TCR derives from a woman between 18 and 29 years old in good health. What was sequenced was blood.

The CDR3 coding sequence is TGTGCCAGCAGCTTAATCCTAGCGAACACTGAAGCTTTCTTT. It specifies CASSLILANTEAFF. V and J are TRBV7-9 and TRBJ1-1; no reliable D call. CDR3 size: 14 residues. The V and J ends lost 2 bases and 1 base respectively, with 8 bases between them. Germline V lookup: CDR1 SEHNR, CDR2 FQNEAQ (reference sequence).